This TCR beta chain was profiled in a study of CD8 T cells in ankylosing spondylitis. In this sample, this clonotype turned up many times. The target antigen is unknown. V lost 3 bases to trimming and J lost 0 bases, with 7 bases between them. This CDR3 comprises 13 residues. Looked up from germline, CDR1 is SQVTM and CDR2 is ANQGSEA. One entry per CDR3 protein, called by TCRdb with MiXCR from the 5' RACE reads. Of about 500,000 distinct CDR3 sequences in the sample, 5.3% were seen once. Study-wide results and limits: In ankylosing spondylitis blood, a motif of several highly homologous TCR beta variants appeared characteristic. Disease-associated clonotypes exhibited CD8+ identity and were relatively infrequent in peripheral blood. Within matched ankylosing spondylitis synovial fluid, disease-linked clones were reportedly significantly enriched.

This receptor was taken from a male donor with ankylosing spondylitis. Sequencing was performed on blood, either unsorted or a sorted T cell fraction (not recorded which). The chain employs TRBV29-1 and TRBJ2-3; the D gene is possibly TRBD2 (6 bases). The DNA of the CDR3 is TGCAGCGTTGACAGCGGGAGCACAGATACGCAGTATTTT. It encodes CSVDSGSTDTQYF.